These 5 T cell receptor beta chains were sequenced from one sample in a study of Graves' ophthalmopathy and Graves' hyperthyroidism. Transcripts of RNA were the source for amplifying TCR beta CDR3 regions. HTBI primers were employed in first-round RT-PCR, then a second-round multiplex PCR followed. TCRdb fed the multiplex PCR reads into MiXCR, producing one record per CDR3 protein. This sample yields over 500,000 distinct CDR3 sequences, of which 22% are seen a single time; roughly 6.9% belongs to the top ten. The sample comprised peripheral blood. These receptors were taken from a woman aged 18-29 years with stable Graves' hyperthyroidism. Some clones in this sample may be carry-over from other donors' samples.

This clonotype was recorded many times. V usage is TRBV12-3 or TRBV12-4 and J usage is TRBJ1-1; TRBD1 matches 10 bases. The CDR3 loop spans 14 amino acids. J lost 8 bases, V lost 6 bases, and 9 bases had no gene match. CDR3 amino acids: CASRGFWTGGEAFF. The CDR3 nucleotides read TGTGCCAGCAGGGGGTTTTGGACAGGGGGAGAAGCTTTCTTT.

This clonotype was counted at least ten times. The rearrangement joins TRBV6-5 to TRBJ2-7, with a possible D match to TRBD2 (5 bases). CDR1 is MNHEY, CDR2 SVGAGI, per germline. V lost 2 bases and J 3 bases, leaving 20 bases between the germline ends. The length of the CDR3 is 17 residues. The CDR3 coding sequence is TGTGCCAGCAGTTACGGAGACATCGCAGGACTCATCTACGAGCAGTACTTC. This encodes CASSYGDIAGLIYEQYF.

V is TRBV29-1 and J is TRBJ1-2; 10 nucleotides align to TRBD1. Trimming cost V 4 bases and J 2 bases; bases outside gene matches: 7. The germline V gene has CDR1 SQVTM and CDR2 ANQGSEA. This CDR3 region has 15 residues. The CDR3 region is CSVVGTGVRNYGYTF. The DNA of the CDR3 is TGCAGCGTTGTAGGGACAGGGGTCAGGAACTATGGCTACACCTTC.

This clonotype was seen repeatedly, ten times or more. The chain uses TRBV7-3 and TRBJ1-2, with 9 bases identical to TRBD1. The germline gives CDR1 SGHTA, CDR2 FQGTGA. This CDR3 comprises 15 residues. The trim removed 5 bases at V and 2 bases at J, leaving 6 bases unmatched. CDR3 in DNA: TGTGCCAGCAGCCCGGGACAGGGAGAGAACTATGGCTACACCTTC. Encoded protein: CASSPGQGENYGYTF.

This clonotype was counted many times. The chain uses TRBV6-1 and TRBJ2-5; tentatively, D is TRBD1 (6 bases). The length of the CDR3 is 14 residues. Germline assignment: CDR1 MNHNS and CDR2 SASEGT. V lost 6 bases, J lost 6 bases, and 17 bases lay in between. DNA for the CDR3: TGTGCCAGCAGCCCGGACAGACGGAGGAAGACCCAGTACTTC. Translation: CASSPDRRRKTQYF.